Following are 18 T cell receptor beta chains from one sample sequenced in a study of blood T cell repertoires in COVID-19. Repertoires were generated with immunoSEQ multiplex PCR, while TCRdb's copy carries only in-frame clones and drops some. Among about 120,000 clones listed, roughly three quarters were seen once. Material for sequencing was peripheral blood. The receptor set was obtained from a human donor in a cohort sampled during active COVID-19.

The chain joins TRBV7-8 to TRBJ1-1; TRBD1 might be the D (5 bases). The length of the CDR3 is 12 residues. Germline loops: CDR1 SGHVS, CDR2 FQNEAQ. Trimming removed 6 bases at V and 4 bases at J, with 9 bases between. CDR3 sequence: CASRGGTTEAFF. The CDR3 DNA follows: TGTGCCAGCAGGGGGGGGACCACTGAAGCTTTCTTT.

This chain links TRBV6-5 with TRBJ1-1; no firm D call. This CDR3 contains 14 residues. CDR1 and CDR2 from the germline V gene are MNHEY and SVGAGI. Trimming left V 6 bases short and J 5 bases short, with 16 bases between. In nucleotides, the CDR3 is TGTGCCAGCAGCCCGGGAGAGGTTCGGACTGAAGCTTTCTTT. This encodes CASSPGEVRTEAFF.

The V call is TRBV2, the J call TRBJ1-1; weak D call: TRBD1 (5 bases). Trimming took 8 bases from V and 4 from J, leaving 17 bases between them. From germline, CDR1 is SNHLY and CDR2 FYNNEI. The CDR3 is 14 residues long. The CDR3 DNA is TGTGCCAGCTCTCGGGTGGGGGGAGCCACTGAAGCTTTCTTT. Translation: CASSRVGGATEAFF.

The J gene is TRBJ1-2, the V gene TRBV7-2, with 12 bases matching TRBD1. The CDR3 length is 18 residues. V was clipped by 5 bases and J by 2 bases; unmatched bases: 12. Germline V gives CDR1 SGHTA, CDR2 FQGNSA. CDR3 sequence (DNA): TGTGCCAGCAGCACAATTCGTACCGGGACAGGGGGCAACTATGGCTACACCTTC. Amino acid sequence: CASSTIRTGTGGNYGYTF.

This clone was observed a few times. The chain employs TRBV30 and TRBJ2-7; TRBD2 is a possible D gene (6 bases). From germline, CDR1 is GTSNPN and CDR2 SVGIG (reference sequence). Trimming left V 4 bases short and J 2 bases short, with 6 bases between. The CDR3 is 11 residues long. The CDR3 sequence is CAWTGAYEQYF. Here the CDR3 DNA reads TGTGCCTGGACGGGGGCCTACGAGCAGTACTTC.

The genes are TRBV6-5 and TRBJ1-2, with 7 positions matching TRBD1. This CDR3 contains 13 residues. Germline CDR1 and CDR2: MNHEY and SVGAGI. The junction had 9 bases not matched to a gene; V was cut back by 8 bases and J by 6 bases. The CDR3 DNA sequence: TGTGCCAGCCCCCAGGGGACAGTCGATGGCTACACCTTC. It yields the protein CASPQGTVDGYTF.

Here the CDR3 reads CASSQELGLAYEQYF. The DNA for the CDR3 is TGTGCCAGCAGCCAAGAGTTGGGACTAGCCTACGAGCAGTACTTC. V is TRBV7-6 and J is TRBJ2-7, with 8 positions matching TRBD2. With 5 bases clipped from V and 2 bases from J, the junction kept 8 bases outside the gene matches. This CDR3 spans 15 amino acids. CDR1 and CDR2 (germline): SGHVS, FNYEAQ.

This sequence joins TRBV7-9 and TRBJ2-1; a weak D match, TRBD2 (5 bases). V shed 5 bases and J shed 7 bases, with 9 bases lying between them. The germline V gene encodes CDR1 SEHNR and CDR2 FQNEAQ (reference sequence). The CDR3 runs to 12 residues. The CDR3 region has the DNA TGTGCCAGCAGCGGTTCGGGGAATGAGCAGTTCTTC. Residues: CASSGSGNEQFF. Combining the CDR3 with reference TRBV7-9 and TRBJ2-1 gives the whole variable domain DTGVSQNPRHKITKRGQNVTFRCDPISEHNRLYWYRQTLGQGPEFLTYFQNEAQLEKSRLLSDRFSAERPKGSFSTLEIQRTEQGDSAMYLCASSGSGNEQFFGPGTRLTVL.

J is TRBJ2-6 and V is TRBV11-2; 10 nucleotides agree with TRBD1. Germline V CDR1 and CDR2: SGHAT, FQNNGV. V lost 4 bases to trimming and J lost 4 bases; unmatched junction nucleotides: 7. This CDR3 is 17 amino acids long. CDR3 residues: CASSSIDRGLGANVLTF. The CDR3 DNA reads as TGTGCCAGCAGCTCTATAGACAGGGGGCTCGGGGCCAACGTCCTGACTTTC.

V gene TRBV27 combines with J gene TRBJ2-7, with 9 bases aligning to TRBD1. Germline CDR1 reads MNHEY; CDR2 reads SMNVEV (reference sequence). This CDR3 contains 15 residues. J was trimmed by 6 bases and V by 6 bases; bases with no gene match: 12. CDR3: CASRTAGTGTGEQYF. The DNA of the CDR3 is TGTGCCAGCAGGACGGCCGGGACAGGGACTGGCGAGCAGTACTTC.

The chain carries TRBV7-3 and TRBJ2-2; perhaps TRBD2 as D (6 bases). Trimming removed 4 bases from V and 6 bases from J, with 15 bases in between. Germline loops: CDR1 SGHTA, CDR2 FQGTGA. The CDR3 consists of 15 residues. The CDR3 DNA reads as TGTGCCAGCAGCTCGTCCCGGGACTTTCCCGGGGAGCTGTTTTTT. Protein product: CASSSSRDFPGELFF.

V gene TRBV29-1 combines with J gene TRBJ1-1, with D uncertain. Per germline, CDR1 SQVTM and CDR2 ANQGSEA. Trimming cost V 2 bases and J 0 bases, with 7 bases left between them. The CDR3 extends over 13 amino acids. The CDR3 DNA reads TGCAGCGTTGAACGAGGCATGAACACTGAAGCTTTCTTT. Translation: CSVERGMNTEAFF.

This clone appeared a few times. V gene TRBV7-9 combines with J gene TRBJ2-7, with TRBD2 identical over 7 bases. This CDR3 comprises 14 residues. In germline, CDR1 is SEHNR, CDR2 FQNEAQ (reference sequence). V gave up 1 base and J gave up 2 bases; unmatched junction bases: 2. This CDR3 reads CASSLGTRAYEQYF. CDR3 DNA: TGTGCCAGCAGCTTAGGGACTAGAGCCTACGAGCAGTACTTC.

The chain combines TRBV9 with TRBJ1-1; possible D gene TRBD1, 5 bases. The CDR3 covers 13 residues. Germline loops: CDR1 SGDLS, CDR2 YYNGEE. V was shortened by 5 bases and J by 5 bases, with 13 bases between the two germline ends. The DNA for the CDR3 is TGTGCCAGCAGTTACGGGGGGGAAACTGAAGCTTTCTTT. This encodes CASSYGGETEAFF.

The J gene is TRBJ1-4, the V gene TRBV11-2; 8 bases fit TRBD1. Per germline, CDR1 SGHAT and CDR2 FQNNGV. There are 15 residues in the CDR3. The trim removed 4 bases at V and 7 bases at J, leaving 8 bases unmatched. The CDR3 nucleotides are TGTGCCAGCAGCTCATCGACAGGGGCGCGTGAAAAACTGTTTTTT. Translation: CASSSSTGAREKLFF.

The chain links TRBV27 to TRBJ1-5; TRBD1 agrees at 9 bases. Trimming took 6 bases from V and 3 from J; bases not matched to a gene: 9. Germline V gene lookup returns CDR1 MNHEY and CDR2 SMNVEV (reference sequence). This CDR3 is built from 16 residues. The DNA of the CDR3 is TGTGCCAGCAGGGGGTCGGGACAGGGTCTCAATCAGCCCCAGCATTTT. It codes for CASRGSGQGLNQPQHF.

CDR3 in amino acids: CASSQVPGRNYGYTF. The CDR3 DNA reads TGTGCCAGCAGCCAAGTTCCGGGGAGGAACTATGGCTACACCTTC. This chain joins TRBV3-1 (or the pseudogene TRBV3-2) and TRBJ1-2; D gene ambiguous. This CDR3 is built from 15 residues. V gave up 1 base and J gave up 2 bases, with 11 bases separating them. Germline CDR1 reads LGHDT; CDR2 reads YNNKEL (reference sequence).

This chain's CDR3 is CASNRDSDNEQFF. The CDR3 bases are TGTGCCAGCAATCGGGACTCGGACAATGAGCAGTTCTTC. The chain recombines TRBV12-3 or TRBV12-4 with TRBJ2-1; D may be TRBD2 (6 bases). This CDR3 contains 13 residues. The germline V and J ends were trimmed by 7 bases and 5 bases, with 12 bases remaining between them.